The clone carrying this TCR beta chain was seen only a few times. The antigen is unknown. TCRdb's copy holds only in-frame clones and misses some; the assay was immunoSEQ multiplex PCR. The data show about 180,000 clones, about nine tenths seen once. This CDR3 spans 15 amino acids. Per the germline V gene, CDR1 is GTSNPN and CDR2 is SVGIG (reference sequence). Unmatched junction bases numbered 9, after V lost 5 bases and J lost 4 bases. This sample is drawn from a study of cytomegalovirus exposure and HLA in healthy donors. Study-wide results and limits: Both high specificity and high sensitivity reportedly marked the classifier's diagnosis of cytomegalovirus status. Three CMV-associated chains were confirmed in vitro to be specific for CMV antigens. Among TCR beta chains, those listed as cytomegalovirus-associated numbered over 150.

The sequencing input was PBMCs. This receptor was taken from a man aged 18 to 29 in good health and CMV-seropositive. V and J are TRBV30 and TRBJ2-1; 9 bases are shared with TRBD2. In DNA, the CDR3 is TGTGCCTGGTTCGCAGCGGGGGGAACATACAATGAGCAGTTCTTC. Residues: CAWFAAGGTYNEQFF.